The present T cell receptor beta chain was sequenced within a study of immune characterization of retroperitoneal liposarcoma. In TCRdb, the PCR reads were re-called with MiXCR into one record per CDR3 protein. The sample comprises roughly 8,000 distinct CDR3 sequences, 25% to 30% of which are singletons, and over 12% rests with the top ten. The CDR3 totals 15 residues. From germline, CDR1 is MNHNS and CDR2 SASEGT. The sequence was collected from a male donor with retroperitoneal liposarcoma. This sequence joins TRBV6-1 and TRBJ2-5; TRBD2 aligns across 12 bases. The better agreement between TRBJ2-7 and the DNA end casts doubt on the J call. The sequenced sample was blood. CDR3 DNA: TGTGCCAGCAGTGAACGACTAGCGGGAGCGTACGAGCAGTACTTC. Translation: CASSERLAGAYEQYF.